Listed below are T cell receptor beta chains from one sample, sequenced in a study of blood T cell repertoires in COVID-19. Profiled with immunoSEQ multiplex PCR; TCRdb holds only in-frame clones, not every one. The table records over 100,000 clones, around nine tenths of them present only once. Sequenced input: peripheral blood. The source of these receptors is a human donor in a cohort sampled during active COVID-19. Each CDR3 is given with its conserved first and last residue. The order of the fields is V gene, CDR3 protein.

V: TRBV28
CDR3: CASSDGQYNQPQHF

V: TRBV25-1
CDR3: CASSGQREREDTQYF

V: TRBV6-2/TRBV6-3
CDR3: CASSYSSRAQITDTQYF

V: TRBV18
CDR3: CASSVRQGTYEQYF

V: TRBV2
CDR3: CASSEEGRRTGGRRGGYTF

V: TRBV9
CDR3: CASSVEGGNYGYTF

V: TRBV4-3
CDR3: CASSQDILAGGNTGELFF

V: TRBV11-2
CDR3: CASSLGQGAGNSPLHF

V: TRBV10-1
CDR3: CARQTVGTEAFF

V: TRBV5-1
CDR3: CASSPRGFATSGGDEQFF

V: TRBV5-6
CDR3: CASTSKQSSYNSPLHF

V: TRBV3-1/TRBV3-2
CDR3: CASSRGTSGRNEQFF

V: TRBV9
CDR3: CASSVAAGQETQYF

V: TRBV3-1/TRBV3-2
CDR3: CASRDSTGNTDTQYF

V: TRBV11-2
CDR3: CASSPTPAGTQYF

V: TRBV11-3
CDR3: CASSISSTAGGTEAFF

V: TRBV4-1
CDR3: CASSQDGRALLSGANVLTF

V: TRBV18
CDR3: CASSPPTKRPGELFF

V: TRBV5-1
CDR3: CASSSSRTGAAQETQYF

V: TRBV27
CDR3: CASSLQGVLYEQYF

V: TRBV6-4
CDR3: CASSLDRGSGSYTF

V: TRBV5-8
CDR3: CASSYRGGETQYF

V: TRBV9
CDR3: CASSVGGPNEKLFF

V: TRBV15
CDR3: CATSRAGTGLNEQFF

V: TRBV24-1
CDR3: CATSDSGQVPYEQYF

V: TRBV4-2
CDR3: CASSQDPPGGEKLFF

V: TRBV5-4
CDR3: CASSLGLAGVDEQFF

V: TRBV11-2
CDR3: CASSWTTGEVYNEQFF